This T cell receptor beta chain emerged from a study of cytomegalovirus exposure and HLA in healthy donors. Across the whole study: The roughly 110 validation repertoires matched the approximately 700 first-cohort repertoires in platform, a later analysis reported. General study results and limits: Among TCR beta chains, those listed as cytomegalovirus-associated numbered around 160. Rare TCR sequences predominated, though certain public TCRs were found in many donors. Reports described diagnosis of cytomegalovirus status by the classifier as highly specific and sensitive.

This CDR3 has 14 amino acids. Germline loops: CDR1 LNHNV, CDR2 YYDKDF (reference sequence). Trimming took 4 bases from V and 4 from J, leaving 14 bases between them. A word on this clone: Its antigen is unknown.

Measured with immunoSEQ multiplex PCR; TCRdb has only the in-frame clones, and not every one. The table lists about 110,000 clones, over 75% of them singletons. Material: PBMCs. J is TRBJ2-7 and V is TRBV15; TRBD1 is a possible D gene (6 bases). This clonotype was sampled from a woman younger than 35 in good health and CMV-seronegative. The DNA for the CDR3 is TGTGCCACCAGCACCGGGACAAAACATTACGAGCAGTACTTC. Translating gives CATSTGTKHYEQYF.